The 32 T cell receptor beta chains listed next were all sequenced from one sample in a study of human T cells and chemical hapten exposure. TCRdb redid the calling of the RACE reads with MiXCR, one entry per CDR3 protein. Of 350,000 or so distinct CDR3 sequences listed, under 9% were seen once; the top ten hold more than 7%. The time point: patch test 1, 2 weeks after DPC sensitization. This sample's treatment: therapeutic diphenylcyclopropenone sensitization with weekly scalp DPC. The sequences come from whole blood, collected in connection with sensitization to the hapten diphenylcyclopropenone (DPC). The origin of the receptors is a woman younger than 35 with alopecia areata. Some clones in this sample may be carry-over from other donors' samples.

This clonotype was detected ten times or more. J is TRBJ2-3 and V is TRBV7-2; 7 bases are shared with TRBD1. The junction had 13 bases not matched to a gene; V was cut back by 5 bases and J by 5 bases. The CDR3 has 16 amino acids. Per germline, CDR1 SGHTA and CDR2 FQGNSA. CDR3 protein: CASSPTGVWVEDTQYF. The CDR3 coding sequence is TGTGCCAGCAGCCCCACAGGGGTATGGGTAGAAGATACGCAGTATTTT.

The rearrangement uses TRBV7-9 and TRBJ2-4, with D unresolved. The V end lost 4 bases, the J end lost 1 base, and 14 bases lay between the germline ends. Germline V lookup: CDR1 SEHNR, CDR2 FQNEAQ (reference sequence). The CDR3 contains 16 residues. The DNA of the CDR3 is TGTGCCAGCAGCTCCGTGTCTTGGCTGGCCAAAAACATTCAGTACTTC. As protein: CASSSVSWLAKNIQYF. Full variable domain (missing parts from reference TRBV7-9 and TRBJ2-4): DTGVSQNPRHKITKRGQNVTFRCDPISEHNRLYWYRQTLGQGPEFLTYFQNEAQLEKSRLLSDRFSAERPKGSFSTLEIQRTEQGDSAMYLCASSSVSWLAKNIQYFGAGTRLSVL.

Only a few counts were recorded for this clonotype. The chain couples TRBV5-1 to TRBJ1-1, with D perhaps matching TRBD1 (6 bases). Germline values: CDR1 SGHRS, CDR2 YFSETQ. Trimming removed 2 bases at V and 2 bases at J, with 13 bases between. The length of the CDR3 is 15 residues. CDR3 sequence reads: CASSFRGGANTEAFF. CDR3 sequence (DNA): TGCGCCAGCAGCTTCCGTGGGGGGGCAAACACTGAAGCTTTCTTT.

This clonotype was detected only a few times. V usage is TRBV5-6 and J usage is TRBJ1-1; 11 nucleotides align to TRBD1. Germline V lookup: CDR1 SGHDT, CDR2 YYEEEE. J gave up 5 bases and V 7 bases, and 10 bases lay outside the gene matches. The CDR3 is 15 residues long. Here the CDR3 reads CASSERTGGGTEAFF. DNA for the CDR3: TGTGCCAGCTCTGAGAGGACAGGGGGCGGAACTGAAGCTTTCTTT.

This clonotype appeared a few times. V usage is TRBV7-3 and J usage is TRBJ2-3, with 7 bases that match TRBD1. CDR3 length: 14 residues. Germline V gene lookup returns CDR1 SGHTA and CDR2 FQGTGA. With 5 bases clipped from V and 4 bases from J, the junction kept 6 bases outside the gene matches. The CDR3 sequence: CASSARGGPDTQYF. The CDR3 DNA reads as TGTGCCAGCAGCGCCCGAGGGGGCCCAGATACGCAGTATTTT.

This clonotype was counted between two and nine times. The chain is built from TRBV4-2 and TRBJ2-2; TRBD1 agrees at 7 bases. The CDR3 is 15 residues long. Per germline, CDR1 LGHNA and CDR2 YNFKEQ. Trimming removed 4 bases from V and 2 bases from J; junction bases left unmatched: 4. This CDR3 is CASSPGTDNTGELFF. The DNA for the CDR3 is TGTGCCAGCAGCCCCGGGACAGACAACACCGGGGAGCTGTTTTTT.

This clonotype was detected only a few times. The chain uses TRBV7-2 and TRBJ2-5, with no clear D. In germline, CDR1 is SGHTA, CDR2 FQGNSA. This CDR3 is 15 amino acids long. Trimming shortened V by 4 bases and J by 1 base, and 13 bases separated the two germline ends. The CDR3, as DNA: TGTGCCAGCAGCTCCAGCCCCTGGGGCCAAGAGACCCAGTACTTC. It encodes CASSSSPWGQETQYF. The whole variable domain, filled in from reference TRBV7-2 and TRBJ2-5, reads GAGVSQSPSNKVTEKGKDVELRCDPISGHTALYWYRQSLGQGLEFLIYFQGNSAPDKSGLPSDRFSAERTGGSVSTLTIQRTQQEDSAVYLCASSSSPWGQETQYFGPGTRLLVL.

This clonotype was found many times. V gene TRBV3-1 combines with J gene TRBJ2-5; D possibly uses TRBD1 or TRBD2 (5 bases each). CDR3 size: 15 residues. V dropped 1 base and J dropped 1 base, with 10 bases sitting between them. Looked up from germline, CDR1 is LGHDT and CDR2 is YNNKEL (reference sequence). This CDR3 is CASSQVVGVQETQYF. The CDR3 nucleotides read TGTGCCAGCAGCCAAGTTGTGGGGGTCCAAGAGACCCAGTACTTC.

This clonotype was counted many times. The CDR3 loop is CASSLAAGEQYF. The CDR3 bases are TGTGCCAGCAGCTTAGCTGCCGGGGAGCAGTACTTC. V gene TRBV7-9 combines with J gene TRBJ2-7; D is undetermined. Germline V lookup: CDR1 SEHNR, CDR2 FQNEAQ (reference sequence). The CDR3 sequence is 12 residues long. V shed 0 bases and J shed 7 bases, with 7 bases lying between them.

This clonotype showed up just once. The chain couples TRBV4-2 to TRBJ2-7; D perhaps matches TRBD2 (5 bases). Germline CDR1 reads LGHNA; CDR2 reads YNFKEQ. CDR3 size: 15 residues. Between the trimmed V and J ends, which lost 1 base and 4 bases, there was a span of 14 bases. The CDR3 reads CASSQARTGMYEQYF. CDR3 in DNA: TGTGCCAGCAGCCAAGCTAGGACGGGGATGTACGAGCAGTACTTC.

This CDR3 reads CASSLQGPYSNQPQHF. DNA for the CDR3: TGTGCCAGCAGTTTACAGGGACCTTATAGCAATCAGCCCCAGCATTTT. This chain uses TRBV27 with TRBJ1-5; D possibly corresponds to TRBD1 (5 bases). There are 16 residues in the CDR3. The ends were cut back, 2 bases at V and 0 bases at J, with 11 bases in the middle. Per the germline V gene, CDR1 is MNHEY and CDR2 is SMNVEV (reference sequence).

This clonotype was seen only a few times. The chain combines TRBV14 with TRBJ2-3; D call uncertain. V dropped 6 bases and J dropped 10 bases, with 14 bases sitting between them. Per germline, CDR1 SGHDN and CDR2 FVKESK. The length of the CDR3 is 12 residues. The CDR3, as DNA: TGTGCCAGCAGTCCGGTCCCCGGGCCGCAGTATTTT. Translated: CASSPVPGPQYF.

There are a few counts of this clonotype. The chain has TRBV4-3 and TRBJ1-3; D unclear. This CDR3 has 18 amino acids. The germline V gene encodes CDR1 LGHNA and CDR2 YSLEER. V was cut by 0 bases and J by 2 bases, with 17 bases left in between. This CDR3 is CASSQDAADFGTGNTIYF. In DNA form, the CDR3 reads TGCGCCAGCAGCCAAGATGCCGCCGATTTTGGAACTGGAAACACCATATATTTT.

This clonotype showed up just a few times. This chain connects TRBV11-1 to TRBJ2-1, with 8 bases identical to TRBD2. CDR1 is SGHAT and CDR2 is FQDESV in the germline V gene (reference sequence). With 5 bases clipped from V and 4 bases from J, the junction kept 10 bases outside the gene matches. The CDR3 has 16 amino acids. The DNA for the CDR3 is TGTGCCAGCAGCCCTAGAGAGAAGCGGGGGTACAATGAGCAGTTCTTC. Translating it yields CASSPREKRGYNEQFF.

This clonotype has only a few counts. In DNA form, the CDR3 reads TGTGCTAGTGCCGGGGGTCACATGAACACTGAAGCTTTCTTT. Protein: CASAGGHMNTEAFF. The chain links TRBV12-5 to TRBJ1-1, with D maybe TRBD1 (5 bases). There are 14 residues in the CDR3. The germline CDR1 and CDR2 sequences are LGHNT and FRNRAP. V lost 7 bases and J lost 0, with 12 bases in between. Combining the CDR3 with reference TRBV12-5 and TRBJ1-1 gives the whole variable domain DARVTQTPRHKVTEMGQEVTMRCQPILGHNTVFWYRQTMMQGLELLAYFRNRAPLDDSGMPKDRFSAEMPDATLATLKIQPSEPRDSAVYFCASAGGHMNTEAFFGQGTRLTVV.

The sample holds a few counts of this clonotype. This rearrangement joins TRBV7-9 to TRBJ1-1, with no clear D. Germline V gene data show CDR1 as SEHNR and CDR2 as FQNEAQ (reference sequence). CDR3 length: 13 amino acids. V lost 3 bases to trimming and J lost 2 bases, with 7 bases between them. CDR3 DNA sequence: TGTGCCAGCAGCTTCGAGTCCAACACTGAAGCTTTCTTT. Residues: CASSFESNTEAFF.

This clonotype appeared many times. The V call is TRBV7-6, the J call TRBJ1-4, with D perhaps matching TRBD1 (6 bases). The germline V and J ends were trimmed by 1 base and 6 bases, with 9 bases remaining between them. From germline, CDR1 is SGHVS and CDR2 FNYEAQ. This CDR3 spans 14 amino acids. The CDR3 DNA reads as TGTGCCAGCAGCTTAGGACAGGTTTATGAAAAACTGTTTTTT. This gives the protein CASSLGQVYEKLFF.

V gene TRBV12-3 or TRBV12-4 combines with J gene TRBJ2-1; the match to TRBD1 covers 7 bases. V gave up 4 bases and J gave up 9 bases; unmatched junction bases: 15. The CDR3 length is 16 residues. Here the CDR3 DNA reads TGTGCCAGCAGTTCCCCGACAGGGACCCTAACAAGTGAGCAGTTCTTC. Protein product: CASSSPTGTLTSEQFF.

CDR3 sequence reads: CASSQTTGETYGYTF. Here the CDR3 DNA reads TGTGCCAGCTCACAAACAACAGGGGAGACCTATGGCTACACCTTC. The chain employs TRBV18 and TRBJ1-2; 7 positions match TRBD1. Trimming cost V 4 bases and J 4 bases; bases outside gene matches: 9. Germline-derived CDR1 and CDR2 are KGHSH and LQKENI. This CDR3 is 15 amino acids long.

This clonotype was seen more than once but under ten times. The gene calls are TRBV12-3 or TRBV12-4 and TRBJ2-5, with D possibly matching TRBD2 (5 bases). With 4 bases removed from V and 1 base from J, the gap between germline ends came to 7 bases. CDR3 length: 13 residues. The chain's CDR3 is CASSYGVQETQYF. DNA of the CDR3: TGTGCCAGCAGTTACGGGGTCCAAGAGACCCAGTACTTC.

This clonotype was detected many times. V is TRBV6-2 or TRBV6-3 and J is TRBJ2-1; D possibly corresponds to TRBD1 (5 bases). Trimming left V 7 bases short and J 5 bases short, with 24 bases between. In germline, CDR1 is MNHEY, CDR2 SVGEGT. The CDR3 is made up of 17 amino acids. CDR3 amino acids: CASIPSPRGKSHNEQFF. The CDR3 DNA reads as TGTGCCAGCATACCATCCCCTAGGGGAAAGTCCCACAATGAGCAGTTCTTC.

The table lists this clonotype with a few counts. The CDR3 sequence: CASSYSRPGVGTQYF. CDR3 nucleotide sequence: TGTGCCAGCAGTTACTCGAGACCGGGCGTCGGGACCCAGTACTTC. The chain recombines TRBV6-5 with TRBJ2-5; D not certain. CDR3 length: 15 residues. CDR1 is MNHEY and CDR2 is SVGAGI in the germline V gene. V gave up 0 bases and J gave up 7 bases, with 15 bases separating them.

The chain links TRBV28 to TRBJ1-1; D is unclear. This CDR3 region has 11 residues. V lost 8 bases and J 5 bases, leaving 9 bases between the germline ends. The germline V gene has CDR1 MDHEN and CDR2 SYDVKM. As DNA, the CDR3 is TGTGCCAGCGGGTCGACGACTGAAGCTTTCTTT. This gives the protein CASGSTTEAFF.

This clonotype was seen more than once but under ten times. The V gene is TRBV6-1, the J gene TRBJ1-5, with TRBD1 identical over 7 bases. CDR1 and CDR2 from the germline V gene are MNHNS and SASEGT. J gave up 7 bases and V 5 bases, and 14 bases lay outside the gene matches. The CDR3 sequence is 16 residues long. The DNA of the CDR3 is TGTGCCAGCAGTACCGGCACAGGGGCTGCTCGGCAGCCCCAGCATTTT. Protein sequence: CASSTGTGAARQPQHF.

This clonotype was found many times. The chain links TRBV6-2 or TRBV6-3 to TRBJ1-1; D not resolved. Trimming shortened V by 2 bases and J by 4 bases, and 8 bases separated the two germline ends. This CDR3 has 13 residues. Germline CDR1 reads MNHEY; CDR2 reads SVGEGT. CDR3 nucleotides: TGTGCCAGCAGTTACCAAGGTGGCACTGAAGCTTTCTTT. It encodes CASSYQGGTEAFF.

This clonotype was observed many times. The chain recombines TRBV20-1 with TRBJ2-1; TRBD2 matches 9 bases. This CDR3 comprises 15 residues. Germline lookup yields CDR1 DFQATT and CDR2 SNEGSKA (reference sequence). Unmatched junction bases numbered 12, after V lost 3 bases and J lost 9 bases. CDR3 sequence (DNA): TGCAGTGCTAGGGCCCTGCGGGGGGGCCCCCTTGAGCAGTTCTTC. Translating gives CSARALRGGPLEQFF.

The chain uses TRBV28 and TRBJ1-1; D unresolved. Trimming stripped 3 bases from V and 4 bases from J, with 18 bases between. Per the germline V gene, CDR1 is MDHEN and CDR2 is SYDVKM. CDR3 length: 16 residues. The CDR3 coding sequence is TGTGCCAGCAGTTTTCCCCGGCGGGCTAGCGGCACTGAAGCTTTCTTT. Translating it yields CASSFPRRASGTEAFF.

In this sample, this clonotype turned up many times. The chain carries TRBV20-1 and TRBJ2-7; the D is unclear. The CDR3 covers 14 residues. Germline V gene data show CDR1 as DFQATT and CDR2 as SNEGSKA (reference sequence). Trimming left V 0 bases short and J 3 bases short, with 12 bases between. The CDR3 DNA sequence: TGCAGTGCTAGAGATATTGGTAGAGACTACGAGCAGTACTTC. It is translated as CSARDIGRDYEQYF.

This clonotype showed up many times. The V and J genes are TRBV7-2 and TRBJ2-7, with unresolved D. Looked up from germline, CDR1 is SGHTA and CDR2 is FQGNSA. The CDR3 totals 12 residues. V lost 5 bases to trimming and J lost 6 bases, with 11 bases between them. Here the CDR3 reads CASSAASIEQYF. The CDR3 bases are TGTGCCAGCAGCGCAGCCTCCATCGAGCAGTACTTC.

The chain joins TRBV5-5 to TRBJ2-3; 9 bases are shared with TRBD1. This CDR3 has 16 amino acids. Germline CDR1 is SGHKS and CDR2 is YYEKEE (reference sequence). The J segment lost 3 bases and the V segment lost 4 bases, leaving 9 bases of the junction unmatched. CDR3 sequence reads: CASSLQQGALTDTQYF. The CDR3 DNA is TGTGCCAGCAGCCTGCAACAGGGGGCGCTGACAGATACGCAGTATTTT.

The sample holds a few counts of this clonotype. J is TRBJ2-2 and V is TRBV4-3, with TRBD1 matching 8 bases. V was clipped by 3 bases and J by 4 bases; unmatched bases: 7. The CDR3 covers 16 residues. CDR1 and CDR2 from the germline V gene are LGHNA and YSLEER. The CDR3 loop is CASSHMTGAGTGELFF. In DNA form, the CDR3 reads TGCGCCAGCAGCCACATGACAGGGGCGGGCACCGGGGAGCTGTTTTTT.

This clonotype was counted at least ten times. CDR3: CASSLRLGREITEAFF. CDR3 DNA sequence: TGCGCCAGCAGCCTACGATTAGGACGGGAGATAACTGAAGCTTTCTTT. V is TRBV5-1 and J is TRBJ1-1; D remains unclear. CDR3 length equals 16 residues. The V end was cut by 4 bases, the J end by 5 bases, with 21 bases between. Germline CDR1 reads SGHRS; CDR2 reads YFSETQ.